The T cell receptor beta chain under discussion was sequenced for a study of blood T cell repertoires in COVID-19. Only in-frame clones appear in the TCRdb table, and some are missing; sequencing was by immunoSEQ multiplex PCR. Among hundreds of thousands of clones, about 90% were seen once, and the ten largest hold approximately 14%. Germline CDR1 and CDR2: SGHRS and YFSETQ. Trimming removed 4 bases from V and 0 bases from J, with 8 bases in between. This CDR3 comprises 14 residues. Specimen: PBMCs or T cells enriched from blood (not recorded which). The sequence came from a woman aged 45-65 years with acute COVID-19. The chain recombines TRBV5-1 with TRBJ1-3, with unresolved D. The CDR3 DNA follows: TGCGCCAGCAGCCCAGGAAACTCTGGAAACACCATATATTTT. Its translation: CASSPGNSGNTIYF.